This TCR beta chain was sequenced during a study of T cell responses to AZD1222 COVID-19 vaccine. For the study at large: Second doses were pooled across both intervals (about 4 or about 12 weeks).

Of note for this clone: Its cognate antigen is unknown.

V lost 10 bases and J lost 3, with 18 bases in between. The CDR3 sequence is 14 residues long. The germline V gene encodes CDR1 MNHEY and CDR2 SVGAGI. Some clones are missing from TCRdb's copy, which holds only in-frame ones; the method was immunoSEQ multiplex PCR. The table shows 150,000 to 200,000 clones, with almost 95% occurring only once. Study-wide results and caveats: Spike-specific TCR breadth and depth grew following two AZD1222 doses. CD4 TCRs covered the whole spike, strongest at regions 160-218 and 743-854. White British ancestry dominated among donors, who included more females, and clonal diversity was possibly underestimated.

The TCR originated in an adult in good health. The specimen comprised peripheral blood, sampled on day 0 of AZD1222 vaccination. The chain joins TRBV6-5 to TRBJ1-1; D might be TRBD1 (6 bases). CDR3 DNA sequence: TGTGCCAACCGACAGGCGATGGTGGACACTGAAGCTTTCTTT. This translates into CANRQAMVDTEAFF.